Shown below are 27 T cell receptor beta chains from a single sample sequenced in a study of cytotoxic CD8 clonotypes in ibrutinib-treated CLL. Clones were sequenced by immunoSEQ multiplex PCR, and TCRdb holds only the in-frame ones, with some missing. Of about 21,000 clones listed, less than 80% were seen once; the top ten hold about 28%. The source material was PBMCs, sampled before ibrutinib treatment. These receptors were obtained from a human donor with chronic lymphocytic leukemia.

This chain joins TRBV5-1 and TRBJ2-1; D call uncertain. The CDR3 has 13 residues. V was pared by 3 bases and J by 4 bases, with 8 bases between. Looked up from germline, CDR1 is SGHRS and CDR2 is YFSETQ. The chain's CDR3 is CASSWLGYNEQFF. For the CDR3, the DNA is TGCGCCAGCAGCTGGTTGGGGTACAATGAGCAGTTCTTC.

The chain carries TRBV9 and TRBJ2-1; the match to TRBD2 covers 7 bases. CDR1 is SGDLS, CDR2 YYNGEE, per germline. With V trimmed by 0 bases and J by 10 bases, 13 bases remained unmatched. The CDR3 loop spans 16 amino acids. CDR3 DNA: TGTGCCAGCAGCGTAGAACGGCTAGCGGAGCCGGGGGAGCAGTTCTTC. Translated: CASSVERLAEPGEQFF.

This chain joins TRBV14 and TRBJ2-1; 7 nucleotides align to TRBD2. Trimming removed 0 bases from V and 7 bases from J; junction bases left unmatched: 12. Germline CDR1 SGHDN, CDR2 FVKESK. The CDR3 spans 17 residues. CDR3 sequence (DNA): TGTGCCAGCAGCCAAGAAAAGCCATCTCTAGCGGCGAATGAGCAGTTCTTC. It yields the protein CASSQEKPSLAANEQFF.

CDR3 sequence (DNA): TGTGCCAGCAGCCAAGGACACTTCCGCAGGACAACCTACGAGCAGTACTTC. Translated: CASSQGHFRRTTYEQYF. The genes are TRBV14 and TRBJ2-7, with D possibly matching TRBD1 (5 bases). Deletions cut 1 base from V and 2 bases from J, with 18 bases between. The CDR3 has 17 amino acids. Germline V gives CDR1 SGHDN, CDR2 FVKESK.

The rearrangement links TRBV18 to TRBJ2-7; D unresolved. Germline CDR1 reads KGHSH; CDR2 reads LQKENI. This CDR3 has 14 amino acids. V gave up 2 bases and J gave up 2 bases, with 10 bases separating them. CDR3 bases: TGTGCCAGCTCACCATCGGCAGGAACCTACGAGCAGTACTTC. Amino acids: CASSPSAGTYEQYF.

The count of this clone is one. V usage is TRBV4-3 and J usage is TRBJ2-6; a weak D match, TRBD1 (6 bases). From germline, CDR1 is LGHNA and CDR2 YSLEER. This CDR3 is built from 16 residues. V was trimmed by 3 bases and J by 2 bases, leaving 11 bases between them. Here the CDR3 DNA reads TGCGCCAGCAGCCACCGTACAGGGACTGGGGCCAACGTCCTGACTTTC. This translates into CASSHRTGTGANVLTF.

The chain carries TRBV6-1 and TRBJ2-5; 10 nucleotides agree with TRBD1. With V trimmed by 2 bases and J by 6 bases, 12 bases remained unmatched. Germline V gene sequence: CDR1 MNHNS, CDR2 SASEGT. CDR3 length: 17 residues. CDR3 residues: CASSETTSGTGVKTQYF. The CDR3 nucleotides read TGTGCCAGCAGTGAAACCACCTCCGGGACAGGGGTGAAGACCCAGTACTTC.

The sample holds one count of this clone. The chain uses TRBV6-5 and TRBJ2-3; a weak D match, TRBD1 (5 bases). Deletions cut 6 bases from V and 1 base from J, with 8 bases between. This CDR3 has 13 residues. The V gene's germline CDR1 is MNHEY and CDR2 SVGAGI. The CDR3 loop reads CASRGRGTDTQYF. The CDR3 DNA reads TGTGCCAGCAGGGGCAGGGGCACAGATACGCAGTATTTT.

This chain connects TRBV5-6 to TRBJ2-7; 8 positions agree with TRBD1. Per the germline V gene, CDR1 is SGHDT and CDR2 is YYEEEE. The length of the CDR3 is 14 residues. The ends lost 2 bases at V and 3 bases at J; junction bases unmatched: 4. The DNA for the CDR3 is TGTGCCAGCAGCTTTCGGACAGGGCACTACGAGCAGTACTTC. Encoded protein: CASSFRTGHYEQYF.

V gene TRBV11-2 combines with J gene TRBJ2-3; TRBD1 matches at 7 bases. Per germline, CDR1 SGHAT and CDR2 FQNNGV. This CDR3 has 14 residues. J was trimmed by 5 bases and V by 5 bases; bases with no gene match: 7. CDR3 sequence: CASSQGTVGDTQYF. DNA for the CDR3: TGTGCCAGCAGCCAGGGGACAGTCGGAGATACGCAGTATTTT.

This chain joins TRBV5-1 and TRBJ2-5; 11 bases agree with TRBD1. The V gene end was trimmed by 0 bases and the J gene end by 5 bases; junction bases not matched to a gene: 3. Germline CDR1 SGHRS, CDR2 YFSETQ. This CDR3 spans 15 amino acids. The CDR3 is CASSLDRDRGETQYF. The CDR3 DNA is TGCGCCAGCAGCTTGGACCGGGACAGGGGGGAGACCCAGTACTTC. The entire variable domain, with the rest obtained from reference TRBV5-1 and TRBJ2-5, is as follows: KAGVTQTPRYLIKTRGQQVTLSCSPISGHRSVSWYQQTPGQGLQFLFEYFSETQRNKGNFPGRFSGRQFSNSRSEMNVSTLELGDSALYLCASSLDRDRGETQYFGPGTRLLVL.

V usage is TRBV28 and J usage is TRBJ2-3; TRBD2 agrees at 8 bases. The CDR3 runs 18 residues. Losses at the gene ends were 2 bases for V and 0 bases for J; bases not matched to a gene: 10. Germline V gene sequence: CDR1 MDHEN, CDR2 SYDVKM. The CDR3 DNA reads as TGTGCCAGCAGTTTACTAGCGGGTCCCACTACTAGCACAGATACGCAGTATTTT. It encodes CASSLLAGPTTSTDTQYF.

V and J are TRBV5-4 and TRBJ1-2; 7 bases are shared with TRBD1. This CDR3 region has 14 residues. V lost 6 bases to trimming and J lost 4 bases; unmatched junction nucleotides: 9. Germline CDR1 and CDR2: SGHNT and YYREEE (reference sequence). The CDR3 sequence is CASNQNRGSYGYTF. CDR3 bases: TGTGCCAGCAACCAAAACAGGGGAAGCTATGGCTACACCTTC. The full variable domain, in which reference TRBV5-4 and TRBJ1-2 provide the parts outside the CDR3, is ETGVTQSPTHLIKTRGQQVTLRCSSQSGHNTVSWYQQALGQGPQFIFQYYREEENGRGNFPPRFSGLQFPNYSSELNVNALELDDSALYLCASNQNRGSYGYTFGSGTRLTVV.

The chain couples TRBV29-1 to TRBJ2-1; D ambiguous. V was trimmed by 3 bases and J by 9 bases, leaving 15 bases between them. CDR1 is SQVTM, CDR2 ANQGSEA, per germline. This CDR3 comprises 13 residues. CDR3 protein: CSVDIEGIGEQFF. As DNA, the CDR3 is TGCAGCGTTGATATCGAAGGGATCGGTGAGCAGTTCTTC.

The V gene is TRBV5-1, the J gene TRBJ1-4; D is uncertain. This CDR3 is built from 15 residues. With 3 bases removed from V and 4 bases from J, the gap between germline ends came to 13 bases. From germline, CDR1 is SGHRS and CDR2 YFSETQ. The CDR3 DNA follows: TGCGCCAGCAGCTCGGATCAGGTTTTTAATGAAAAACTGTTTTTT. Its protein product is CASSSDQVFNEKLFF.

CDR3 in DNA: TGTGCCAGCAGCCAAGACCTCACTAGTGGCGAGCAGTACTTC. Amino acids: CASSQDLTSGEQYF. The chain recombines TRBV14 with TRBJ2-7, with D perhaps TRBD2 (5 bases). This CDR3 region has 14 residues. Deletions cut 0 bases from V and 6 bases from J, with 12 bases between. Germline V CDR1 and CDR2: SGHDN, FVKESK.

This rearrangement joins TRBV5-1 to TRBJ2-3; D not resolved. The germline CDR1 and CDR2 sequences are SGHRS and YFSETQ. The CDR3 runs 16 residues. Between the trimmed V and J ends, which lost 4 bases and 2 bases, there was a span of 17 bases. The chain's CDR3 is CASSRLVVGPTDTQYF. CDR3 DNA sequence: TGCGCCAGCAGCCGATTGGTGGTAGGGCCCACAGATACGCAGTATTTT.

The CDR3 region is CASSLERSTGWETQYF. CDR3 DNA sequence: TGCGCCAGCAGCTTGGAACGGAGCACGGGGTGGGAGACCCAGTACTTC. The chain has TRBV5-1 and TRBJ2-5; the D gene is possibly TRBD2 (5 bases). This CDR3 has 16 amino acids. CDR1 SGHRS and CDR2 YFSETQ come from the germline V gene. Deletions cut 0 bases from V and 5 bases from J, with 17 bases between.

The chain has TRBV11-3 and TRBJ2-3; 15 nucleotides match TRBD2. Germline trimming cut 5 bases from V and 4 bases from J; bases unmatched to any gene: 4. CDR1 is SGHNT and CDR2 is YENEEA in the germline V gene. This CDR3 spans 16 amino acids. In nucleotides, the CDR3 is TGTGCCAGCAGCGCGGGACTAGCGGGGGGCGCAGATACGCAGTATTTT. It yields the protein CASSAGLAGGADTQYF.

This chain joins TRBV2 and TRBJ2-7; D may be TRBD1 (5 bases). Trimming shortened V by 7 bases and J by 5 bases, and 18 bases separated the two germline ends. The germline V gene encodes CDR1 SNHLY and CDR2 FYNNEI. The CDR3 is made up of 14 amino acids. CDR3 loop: CASNTRQGNHEQYF. The CDR3 DNA follows: TGTGCCAGCAACACACGCCAGGGAAACCACGAGCAGTACTTC.

This clone was seen just once. This rearrangement joins TRBV11-3 to TRBJ2-1; TRBD1 aligns across 10 bases. Germline V gives CDR1 SGHNT, CDR2 YENEEA. This CDR3 has 13 residues. With V trimmed by 7 bases and J by 9 bases, 6 bases remained unmatched. The CDR3 region has the DNA TGTGCCAGCAAAGGACAGGGGGAACTTGAGCAGTTCTTC. Its protein is CASKGQGELEQFF.

This clone was recorded once. The chain has TRBV6-5 and TRBJ2-1; possible D gene TRBD2, 6 bases. The CDR3 loop spans 15 amino acids. Trimming removed 2 bases at V and 7 bases at J, with 15 bases between. CDR1 MNHEY and CDR2 SVGAGI come from the germline V gene. The CDR3: CASSYNAGPGNEQFF. DNA for the CDR3: TGTGCCAGCAGTTACAATGCGGGACCGGGGAATGAGCAGTTCTTC.

This clone was picked up one time. This sequence joins TRBV6-6 and TRBJ1-1; perhaps TRBD1 as D (6 bases). Per the germline V gene, CDR1 is MNHNY and CDR2 is SVGAGI (reference sequence). The length of the CDR3 is 16 residues. Trimming stripped 2 bases from V and 3 bases from J, with 16 bases between. The CDR3 protein is CASSYTGIRRDTEAFF. The CDR3 DNA reads TGTGCCAGCAGTTACACAGGGATAAGAAGGGACACTGAAGCTTTCTTT.

The chain joins TRBV9 to TRBJ1-1; D is unclear. The CDR3 is made up of 13 amino acids. Germline V gene lookup returns CDR1 SGDLS and CDR2 YYNGEE. Trimming removed 4 bases at V and 0 bases at J, with 7 bases between. In DNA form, the CDR3 reads TGTGCCAGCAGCCCTCGGATGAACACTGAAGCTTTCTTT. Translating gives CASSPRMNTEAFF.

The chain carries TRBV19 and TRBJ2-1; D is perhaps TRBD1 (6 bases). CDR3 size: 17 residues. Looked up from germline, CDR1 is LNHDA and CDR2 is SQIVND (reference sequence). Trimming shortened V by 0 bases and J by 5 bases, and 17 bases separated the two germline ends. CDR3 sequence reads: CASSIDLVRDTHNEQFF. Written as DNA, the CDR3 is TGTGCCAGTAGTATAGATCTGGTCCGGGACACCCACAATGAGCAGTTCTTC. Looking up the rest from reference TRBV19 and TRBJ2-1 gives the full variable domain: DGGITQSPKYLFRKEGQNVTLSCEQNLNHDAMYWYRQDPGQGLRLIYYSQIVNDFQKGDIAEGYSVSREKKESFPLTVTSAQKNPTAFYLCASSIDLVRDTHNEQFFGPGTRLTVL.

CDR3 residues: CASSPRGQGFSRDTEAFF. The CDR3 DNA is TGTGCCAGCAGTCCCCGGGGACAGGGGTTTTCGAGGGACACTGAAGCTTTCTTT. The chain uses TRBV27 and TRBJ1-1; the match to TRBD1 covers 10 bases. V was pared by 5 bases and J by 3 bases, with 15 bases of the junction left unmatched. CDR1 is MNHEY, CDR2 SMNVEV, per germline (reference sequence). The length of the CDR3 is 18 residues.

The V and J genes are TRBV19 and TRBJ2-1; 9 positions match TRBD1. This CDR3 is 14 amino acids long. The ends lost 4 bases at V and 9 bases at J; junction bases unmatched: 7. Germline V CDR1 and CDR2: LNHDA, SQIVND (reference sequence). CDR3 in amino acids: CASSRQGELAEQFF. As DNA, the CDR3 is TGTGCCAGTAGTAGACAGGGGGAGCTGGCTGAGCAGTTCTTC.